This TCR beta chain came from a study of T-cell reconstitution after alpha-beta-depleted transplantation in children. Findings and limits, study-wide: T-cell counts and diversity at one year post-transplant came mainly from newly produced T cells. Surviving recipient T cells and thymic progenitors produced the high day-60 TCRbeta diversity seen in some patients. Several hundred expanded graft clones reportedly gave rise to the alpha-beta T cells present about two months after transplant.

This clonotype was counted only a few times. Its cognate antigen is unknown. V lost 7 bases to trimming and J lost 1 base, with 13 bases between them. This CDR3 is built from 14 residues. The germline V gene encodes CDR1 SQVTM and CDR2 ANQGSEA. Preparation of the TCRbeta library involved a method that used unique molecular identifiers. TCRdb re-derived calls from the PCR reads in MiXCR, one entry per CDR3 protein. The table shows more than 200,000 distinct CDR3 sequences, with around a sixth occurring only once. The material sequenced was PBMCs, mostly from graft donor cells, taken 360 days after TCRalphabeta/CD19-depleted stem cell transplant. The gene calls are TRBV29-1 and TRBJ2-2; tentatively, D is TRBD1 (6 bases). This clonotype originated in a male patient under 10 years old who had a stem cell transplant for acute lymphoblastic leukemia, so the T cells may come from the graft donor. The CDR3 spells CSATRGQNTGELFF. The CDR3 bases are TGCAGCGCCACCAGGGGCCAGAACACCGGGGAGCTGTTTTTT.